The next 18 T cell receptor beta chains were all read from a single sample in a study of CD4 T cells in relation to SARS-CoV-2 and coronaviruses. CD4+ T cells from unexposed donors were obtained before the COVID-19 pandemic (2011-2018). Assay: immunoSEQ multiplex PCR; the TCRdb copy retains only in-frame clones and omits some. The repertoire consists of around 62,000 clones, with 85% to 95% occurring once and the leading ten covering over 0.11%. Input material: naive CD4+ T cells from PBMCs. This sample's subset: naive CD4+ T cells isolated by negative enrichment. Receptors originate from a human donor in good health.

This clone was picked up one time. The chain joins TRBV7-2 to TRBJ2-7, with D maybe TRBD2 (6 bases). Looked up from germline, CDR1 is SGHTA and CDR2 is FQGNSA. The CDR3 covers 15 residues. Trimming cost V 5 bases and J 0 bases, with 14 bases left between them. Here the CDR3 reads CASSIPSASSYEQYF. CDR3 DNA sequence: TGTGCCAGCAGCATCCCTAGCGCTAGCTCCTACGAGCAGTACTTC.

The rearrangement uses TRBV5-1 and TRBJ2-5; 12 nucleotides match TRBD1. The CDR3 spans 16 residues. The junction had 9 bases not matched to a gene; V was cut back by 4 bases and J by 5 bases. Germline CDR1 is SGHRS and CDR2 is YFSETQ. This CDR3 is CASSSGTGGIGETQYF. The CDR3 nucleotides read TGCGCCAGCAGCAGCGGGACAGGGGGCATTGGGGAGACCCAGTACTTC.

This clone is a singleton in its sample. CDR3 amino acids: CASSWKTGGALETQYF. CDR3 coding DNA: TGTGCCAGTAGTTGGAAGACAGGGGGCGCATTGGAGACCCAGTACTTC. This chain uses TRBV19 with TRBJ2-5, with 10 bases matching TRBD1. In germline, CDR1 is LNHDA, CDR2 SQIVND (reference sequence). Losses at the gene ends were 5 bases for V and 5 bases for J; bases not matched to a gene: 11. The CDR3 extends over 16 amino acids.

The V call is TRBV19, the J call TRBJ1-2; D unclear. Between the trimmed V and J ends, which lost 3 bases and 8 bases, there was a span of 7 bases. CDR1 and CDR2 from the germline V gene are LNHDA and SQIVND (reference sequence). This CDR3 spans 11 amino acids. The CDR3 nucleotides read TGTGCCAGTAGTATCCGTTTAGGCTACACCTTC. Translated: CASSIRLGYTF.

This CDR3 is CASSSGTGVLETQYF. DNA for the CDR3: TGCGCCAGCAGCTCAGGGACAGGGGTATTAGAGACCCAGTACTTC. The V and J genes are TRBV5-1 and TRBJ2-5; 10 bases match TRBD1. Germline lookup yields CDR1 SGHRS and CDR2 YFSETQ. V gave up 3 bases and J gave up 4 bases; unmatched junction bases: 6. The CDR3 has 15 residues.

The chain carries TRBV21-1 and TRBJ2-7; the table's D call of TRBD2 was not tested on the DNA. TRBV21-1 represents a pseudogene. This CDR3 comprises 12 residues. Here the CDR3 reads CASPREAYEQYF. DNA of the CDR3: TGTGCCAGCCCCAGGGAGGCCTACGAGCAGTACTTC.

This chain uses TRBV28 with TRBJ1-1; unclear D gene. Trimming pared 10 bases from V and 0 bases from J, leaving 15 bases between. The CDR3 length is 14 residues. Germline V CDR1 and CDR2: MDHEN, SYDVKM. The CDR3 region has the DNA TGTGCCACCCGGGGTGCGGCAATGAACACTGAAGCTTTCTTT. This translates into CATRGAAMNTEAFF.

V and J are TRBV5-1 and TRBJ2-1; D perhaps matches TRBD1 (5 bases). V dropped 4 bases and J dropped 14 bases, with 19 bases sitting between them. The germline gives CDR1 SGHRS, CDR2 YFSETQ. The CDR3 is 13 residues long. The CDR3 sequence: CASSLTTDSLKFF. The DNA for the CDR3 is TGCGCCAGCAGCCTCACTACTGACAGTTTAAAGTTCTTC. Together with reference TRBV5-1 and TRBJ2-1, the CDR3 gives the full variable domain: KAGVTQTPRYLIKTRGQQVTLSCSPISGHRSVSWYQQTPGQGLQFLFEYFSETQRNKGNFPGRFSGRQFSNSRSEMNVSTLELGDSALYLCASSLTTDSLKFFGPGTRLTVL.

This rearrangement joins TRBV28 to TRBJ2-7; D uncertain. The CDR3 loop spans 12 amino acids. Germline V CDR1 and CDR2: MDHEN, SYDVKM. With 5 bases removed from V and 6 bases from J, the gap between germline ends came to 11 bases. For the CDR3, the DNA is TGTGCCAGCAGTCAGTTGGGGTTCGAGCAGTACTTC. It encodes CASSQLGFEQYF. The full variable domain, with the rest looked up from reference TRBV28 and TRBJ2-7, is DVKVTQSSRYLVKRTGEKVFLECVQDMDHENMFWYRQDPGLGLRLIYFSYDVKMKEKGDIPEGYSVSREKKERFSLILESASTNQTSMYLCASSQLGFEQYFGPGTRLTVT.

The chain couples TRBV6-2 or TRBV6-3 to TRBJ2-5, with D perhaps TRBD2 (5 bases). This CDR3 spans 14 amino acids. Germline lookup yields CDR1 MNHEY and CDR2 SVGEGT. Trimming took 2 bases from V and 7 from J, leaving 14 bases between them. The CDR3 loop is CASSYLGWAGTQYF. The CDR3 nucleotides read TGTGCCAGCAGTTACCTAGGCTGGGCGGGGACCCAGTACTTC.

The rearrangement uses TRBV4-1 and TRBJ2-5; perhaps D is TRBD1 or TRBD2 (5 bases each). V was clipped by 2 bases and J by 4 bases, with 23 bases between them. This CDR3 is 18 amino acids long. Germline values: CDR1 MGHRA, CDR2 YSYEKL. The CDR3 loop reads CASSQSFRDAGPRETQYF. The CDR3 DNA follows: TGCGCCAGCAGCCAAAGTTTCCGGGACGCTGGGCCTCGAGAGACCCAGTACTTC.

The chain is built from TRBV6-6 and TRBJ1-6; possible D gene TRBD1, 5 bases. The CDR3 loop spans 14 amino acids. The germline gives CDR1 MNHNY, CDR2 SVGAGI (reference sequence). V was cut by 2 bases and J by 10 bases, with 12 bases left in between. The CDR3 DNA reads as TGTGCCAGCAGTTACGGTGAGGGGCAATCACCCCTCCACTTT. It yields the protein CASSYGEGQSPLHF.

The chain uses TRBV6-5 and TRBJ2-1, with TRBD2 matching over 11 bases. Germline loops: CDR1 MNHEY, CDR2 SVGAGI. CDR3 length: 13 residues. The CDR3 sequence: CASLAGGWNEQFF. DNA for the CDR3: TGTGCTTCCCTAGCGGGAGGTTGGAATGAGCAGTTCTTC.

The gene calls are TRBV7-2 and TRBJ1-2, with TRBD1 matching over 7 bases. CDR1 and CDR2 (germline): SGHTA, FQGNSA. The CDR3 sequence is 16 residues long. The junction had 10 bases not matched to a gene; V was cut back by 5 bases and J by 1 base. The CDR3 bases are TGTGCCAGCAGCGGTGCACCGGGACAGCTTAACTATGGCTACACCTTC. This encodes CASSGAPGQLNYGYTF.

J is TRBJ1-5 and V is TRBV9, with a possible D match to TRBD1 (6 bases). Trimming removed 5 bases from V and 4 bases from J, with 16 bases in between. Germline V gives CDR1 SGDLS, CDR2 YYNGEE. The CDR3 is made up of 15 amino acids. CDR3 bases: TGTGCCAGCAGTAAAGGGGGGATCAGGAATCAGCCCCAGCATTTT. Translating gives CASSKGGIRNQPQHF.

The chain couples TRBV5-6 to TRBJ2-3, with D possibly TRBD2 on 6 matching bases. V shed 1 base and J shed 4 bases, with 13 bases lying between them. The CDR3 is 15 residues long. Germline V gene lookup returns CDR1 SGHDT and CDR2 YYEEEE. The DNA of the CDR3 is TGTGCCAGCAGCTTGAAGCGGGCAGCCGCAGATACGCAGTATTTT. As protein: CASSLKRAAADTQYF. Looking up the rest from reference TRBV5-6 and TRBJ2-3 gives the full variable domain: DAGVTQSPTHLIKTRGQQVTLRCSPKSGHDTVSWYQQALGQGPQFIFQYYEEEERQRGNFPDRFSGHQFPNYSSELNVNALLLGDSALYLCASSLKRAAADTQYFGPGTRLTVL.

The chain carries TRBV18 and TRBJ2-1; D gene unclear. The CDR3 consists of 13 residues. Germline V lookup: CDR1 KGHSH, CDR2 LQKENI. Deletions cut 5 bases from V and 8 bases from J, with 13 bases between. The CDR3 region has the DNA TGTGCCAGCTCATGGGCTGATAGTCATGAGCAGTTCTTC. Translation: CASSWADSHEQFF.

The V call is TRBV6-5, the J call TRBJ2-7; the match to TRBD1 covers 9 bases. CDR1 is MNHEY, CDR2 SVGAGI, per germline. After removal of 5 bases from V and 2 bases from J, the junction contained 4 bases not matched to a gene. The CDR3 consists of 14 residues. The CDR3 region has the DNA TGTGCCAGCAGTCAGGACAGGGGAGCCTACGAGCAGTACTTC. Amino acid sequence: CASSQDRGAYEQYF.